This entry is about one TCR beta chain. What it binds is not known. The sample comes from a study of OX40 agonist ivuxolimab in advanced cancers. Study-level findings and limits: Clonal expansion was seen in CD4+ and CD8+ blood T cells by week 6 at 0.1 to 3.0 mg/kg.

Using immunoSEQ multiplex PCR, the repertoire was profiled, and TCRdb retains in-frame clones only, with some absent. Of 70,000 to 80,000 clones listed, 87% are singletons. Sequencing was performed on CD4+ or CD8+ T cells sorted from blood, taken in a trial of the OX40 agonist ivuxolimab. This TCR was sampled from an adult with an advanced solid tumor such as melanoma, head and neck, liver or kidney cancer.

For the CDR3, the DNA is TGTGCCATCAAGGGTGGGACAGGGACTAACTATGGCTACACCTTC. Translating gives CAIKGGTGTNYGYTF. This chain uses TRBV10-3 with TRBJ1-2; TRBD1 matches at 9 bases. The CDR3 is 15 residues long. The germline CDR1 and CDR2 sequences are ENHRY and SYGVKD. J was trimmed by 0 bases and V by 7 bases; bases with no gene match: 6.